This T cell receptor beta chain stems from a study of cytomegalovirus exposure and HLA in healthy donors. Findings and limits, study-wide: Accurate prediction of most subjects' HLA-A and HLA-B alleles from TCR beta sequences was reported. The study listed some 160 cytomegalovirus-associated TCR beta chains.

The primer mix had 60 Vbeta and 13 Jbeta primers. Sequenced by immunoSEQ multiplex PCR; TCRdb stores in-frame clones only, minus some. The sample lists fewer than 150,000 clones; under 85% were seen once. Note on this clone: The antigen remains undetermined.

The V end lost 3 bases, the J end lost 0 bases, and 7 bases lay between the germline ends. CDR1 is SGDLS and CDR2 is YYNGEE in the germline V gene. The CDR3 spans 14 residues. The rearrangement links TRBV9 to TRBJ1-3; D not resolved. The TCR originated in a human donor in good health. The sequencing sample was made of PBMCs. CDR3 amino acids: CASSAALSGNTIYF. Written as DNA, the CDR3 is TGTGCCAGCAGCGCCGCACTCTCTGGAAACACCATATATTTT.